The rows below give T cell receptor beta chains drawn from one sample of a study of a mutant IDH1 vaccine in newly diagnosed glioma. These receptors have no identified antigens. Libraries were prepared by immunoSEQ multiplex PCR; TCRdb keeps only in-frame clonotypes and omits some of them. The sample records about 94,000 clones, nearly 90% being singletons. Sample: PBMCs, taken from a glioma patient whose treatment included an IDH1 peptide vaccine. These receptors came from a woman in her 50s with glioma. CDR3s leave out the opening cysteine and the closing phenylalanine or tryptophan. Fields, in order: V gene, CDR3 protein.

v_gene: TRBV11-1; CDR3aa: ASSLGTDTQY
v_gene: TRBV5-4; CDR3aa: ASSGPRGYT
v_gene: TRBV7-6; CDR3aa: ASSLATASSETQY
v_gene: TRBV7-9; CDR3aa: ASRGRDRETQY
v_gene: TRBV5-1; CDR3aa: ASSGGQGASEQF
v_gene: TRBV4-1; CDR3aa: ASSQEGRNSNQPQH
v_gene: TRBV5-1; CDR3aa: ASSLGGLTYEQY
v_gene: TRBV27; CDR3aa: ASSLYNGDTEAF
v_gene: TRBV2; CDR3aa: ASSEMMGSLGETQY
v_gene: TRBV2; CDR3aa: ASSVFRTYEQY
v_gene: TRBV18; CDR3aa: ASSPKGVTSSTDTQY
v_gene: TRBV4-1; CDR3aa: ASSPTRNEQF
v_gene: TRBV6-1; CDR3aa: ASSTGDYYNEQF
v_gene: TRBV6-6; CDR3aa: ASRPDRAGASEQY
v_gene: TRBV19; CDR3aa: ASSIGTGKETQY
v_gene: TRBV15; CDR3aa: ATRTGSVSTEAF
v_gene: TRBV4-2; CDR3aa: ASSQEFPGQGATDTQY
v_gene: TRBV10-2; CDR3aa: ASSPQLDSNQPQH
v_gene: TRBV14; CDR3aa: ASSQDGNNQPQH
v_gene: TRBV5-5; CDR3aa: ASSSGSSETQY
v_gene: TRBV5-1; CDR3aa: ASSLATGRSYEQY
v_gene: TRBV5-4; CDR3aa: ASSQEGLAGATGELF
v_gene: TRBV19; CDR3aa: ASRGQVPYEQY
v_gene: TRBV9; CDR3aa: ASSPDPTNEKLF
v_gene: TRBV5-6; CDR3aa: ASSPYLAGDGDEQF
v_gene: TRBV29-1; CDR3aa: SFNGGTSTDTQY
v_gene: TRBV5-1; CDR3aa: ASSLGNNNSPLH
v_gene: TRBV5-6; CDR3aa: ASSFGGRHNEQF
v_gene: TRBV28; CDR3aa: ASSLDLRTGGASAEAF
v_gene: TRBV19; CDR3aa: ASSRQILAKNIQY
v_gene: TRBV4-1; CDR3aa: ASSQDPNSGANVLT